The clone carrying this TCR beta chain was found a few times. Its antigen is unidentified. This sample is part of a study of CD8+ T cells in alopecia areata. Whole-study context: Among treated patients, oral tofacitinib was administered at 5 to 10 mg twice daily.

V lost 4 bases to trimming and J lost 8 bases; unmatched junction nucleotides: 7. In germline, CDR1 is SQVTM, CDR2 ANQGSEA. The CDR3 loop spans 14 amino acids. RNA extraction was followed by reverse transcription into cDNA, which acted as the sequencing template. Only in-frame clones appear in the TCRdb table, and some are missing; sequencing was by immunoSEQ multiplex PCR. In the table there are approximately 200,000 clones, around 60% of which are singletons. Study results and caveats: Baseline CD8+ expansion's link to response remains uncertain, as there was one nonresponder.

The treatment here: oral pan-JAK inhibitor, 5-10 mg twice daily. Alopecia areata patients gave lesional scalp punch biopsies and peripheral blood samples. The starting material was CD4+ T cells sorted from blood, obtained at week 4, from a patient treated with tofacitinib. The chain recombines TRBV29-1 with TRBJ2-1, with TRBD2 matching over 11 bases. This clonotype was obtained from a human donor with alopecia areata. CDR3 sequence (DNA): TGCAGCGTTGTACGTATAGCGGGGGGGTATGAGCAGTTCTTC. Translating gives CSVVRIAGGYEQFF.